These 29 T cell receptor beta chains came from one sample sequenced in a study of blood T cell repertoires in COVID-19. Assay: immunoSEQ multiplex PCR; the TCRdb copy retains only in-frame clones and omits some. This sample yields over 400,000 clones, of which less than 90% are seen a single time; around 7.8% belongs to the top ten. The specimen sequenced was peripheral blood. Receptors originate from a woman between 50 and 59 years old with COVID-19, enrolled during active disease.

The V gene is TRBV2, the J gene TRBJ2-7; weak D call: TRBD1 (6 bases). The CDR3 covers 12 residues. CDR1 and CDR2 from the germline V gene are SNHLY and FYNNEI. V lost 7 bases, J lost 7 bases, and 14 bases lay in between. CDR3 coding DNA: TGTGCCAGCACCAGGGACATTGGAGAGCAGTACTTC. This gives the protein CASTRDIGEQYF.

The chain's CDR3 is CAISSTSGGTAESYNEQFF. The DNA of the CDR3 is TGTGCCATCAGTTCGACTAGCGGGGGAACGGCCGAATCCTACAATGAGCAGTTCTTC. The J gene is TRBJ2-1, the V gene TRBV10-3; 12 positions agree with TRBD2. The CDR3 totals 19 residues. CDR1 is ENHRY and CDR2 is SYGVKD in the germline V gene. V dropped 5 bases and J dropped 1; count of bases not matched to a gene: 12.

V is TRBV5-1 and J is TRBJ1-6; D is uncertain. Trimming pared 1 base from V and 7 bases from J, leaving 9 bases between. Germline V lookup: CDR1 SGHRS, CDR2 YFSETQ. The CDR3 covers 14 residues. CDR3 DNA: TGCGCCAGCAGCTTGACAGAATTCAATTCACCCCTCCACTTT. This codes for CASSLTEFNSPLHF.

V is TRBV5-4 and J is TRBJ2-5; 10 bases are shared with TRBD2. V shed 1 base and J 2 bases; nucleotides not matched to a gene: 2. This CDR3 has 15 residues. CDR1 SGHNT and CDR2 YYREEE come from the germline V gene (reference sequence). CDR3 sequence: CASSLSGGVQETQYF. CDR3 coding DNA: TGTGCCAGCAGCTTGAGCGGGGGGGTTCAAGAGACCCAGTACTTC.

CDR3 sequence: CAWSERNNEKLFF. The CDR3, as DNA: TGTGCCTGGAGTGAGCGAAATAATGAAAAACTGTTTTTT. The genes are TRBV30 and TRBJ1-4; D gene unclear. Trimming removed 1 base at V and 4 bases at J, with 7 bases between. This CDR3 has 13 residues. Germline values: CDR1 GTSNPN, CDR2 SVGIG (reference sequence).

The V call is TRBV28, the J call TRBJ2-3, with TRBD2 matching 12 bases. The junction had 14 bases not matched to a gene; V was cut back by 4 bases and J by 6 bases. The CDR3 extends over 18 amino acids. The germline gives CDR1 MDHEN, CDR2 SYDVKM. CDR3: CASSSSSSSGGDADTQYF. The DNA of the CDR3 is TGTGCCAGCAGTTCTAGTTCGTCTAGCGGGGGGGATGCGGATACGCAGTATTTT.

This chain connects TRBV7-9 to TRBJ2-7, with D maybe TRBD1 (5 bases). This CDR3 is built from 13 residues. The V and J ends lost 5 bases and 3 bases respectively, with 11 bases between them. Germline CDR1 SEHNR, CDR2 FQNEAQ (reference sequence). CDR3: CASSASQGYEQYF. CDR3 DNA: TGTGCCAGCAGCGCTAGTCAGGGCTACGAGCAGTACTTC.

V and J are TRBV7-3 and TRBJ2-7, with D possibly TRBD2 on 5 matching bases. The CDR3 is 12 residues long. V was cut by 0 bases and J by 6 bases, with 6 bases left in between. Germline assignment: CDR1 SGHTA and CDR2 FQGTGA. CDR3 loop: CASSLTGGEQYF. In nucleotides, the CDR3 is TGTGCCAGCAGCTTAACTGGAGGCGAGCAGTACTTC.

The chain recombines TRBV6-1 with TRBJ2-7, with TRBD1 matching over 8 bases. Germline lookup yields CDR1 MNHNS and CDR2 SASEGT. V shed 0 bases and J 3 bases; nucleotides not matched to a gene: 7. The CDR3 spans 16 residues. CDR3 bases: TGTGCCAGCAGTGAAGCGCAAGGGACAGGTTTCTACGAGCAGTACTTC. Residues: CASSEAQGTGFYEQYF.

The genes are TRBV5-1 and TRBJ2-7; TRBD2 matches 9 bases. Per germline, CDR1 SGHRS and CDR2 YFSETQ. V gave up 0 bases and J gave up 3 bases; unmatched junction bases: 1. This CDR3 comprises 14 residues. CDR3 residues: CASSLVAGDYEQYF. The CDR3 DNA follows: TGCGCCAGCAGCTTGGTAGCGGGGGACTACGAGCAGTACTTC.

The chain employs TRBV29-1 and TRBJ1-4; 7 bases map to TRBD1. This CDR3 contains 14 residues. V lost 4 bases and J lost 0; bases outside the gene matches: 2. Looked up from germline, CDR1 is SQVTM and CDR2 is ANQGSEA. CDR3 protein: CSVGGQATNEKLFF. DNA for the CDR3: TGCAGCGTTGGAGGACAGGCAACTAATGAAAAACTGTTTTTT.

The chain links TRBV30 to TRBJ1-2, with D uncertain. CDR1 GTSNPN and CDR2 SVGIG come from the germline V gene (reference sequence). CDR3 size: 16 residues. V lost 3 bases to trimming and J lost 2 bases, with 19 bases between them. This CDR3 is CAWRSPRFATNYGYTF. The CDR3 nucleotides read TGTGCCTGGAGATCCCCTAGATTTGCTACAAACTATGGCTACACCTTC. The full variable domain, with the rest looked up from reference TRBV30 and TRBJ1-2, is SQTIHQWPATLVQPVGSPLSLECTVEGTSNPNLYWYRQAAGRGLQLLFYSVGIGQISSEVPQNLSASRPQDRQFILSSKKLLLSDSGFYLCAWRSPRFATNYGYTFGSGTRLTVV.

The V gene is TRBV10-3, the J gene TRBJ1-3; no definite D call. The CDR3 has 14 amino acids. Trimming removed 10 bases at V and 0 bases at J, with 13 bases between. Germline CDR1 and CDR2: ENHRY and SYGVKD. The CDR3: CATEDSISGNTIYF. CDR3 nucleotide sequence: TGTGCCACCGAAGACTCTATCTCTGGAAACACCATATATTTT.

This clone was recorded only once. The rearrangement uses TRBV12-3 or TRBV12-4 and TRBJ1-3; no clear D. The CDR3 has 13 amino acids. The V gene lost 3 bases and the J gene lost 4 bases, with 7 bases spanning the gap. The CDR3 loop reads CASSLPGGNTIYF. CDR3 sequence (DNA): TGTGCCAGCAGTTTGCCAGGCGGAAACACCATATATTTT.

The rearrangement uses TRBV3-1 (or the pseudogene TRBV3-2) and TRBJ2-1; perhaps TRBD2 as D (7 bases). CDR1 is LGHDT and CDR2 is YNNKEL in the germline V gene (reference sequence). The CDR3 has 10 residues. V was shortened by 10 bases and J by 15 bases, with 16 bases between the two germline ends. The CDR3 sequence is CATYRGALFF. DNA of the CDR3: TGTGCCACCTACCGGGGGGCTTTGTTCTTC.

The rearrangement links TRBV9 to TRBJ2-7, with D tentatively TRBD1 (5 bases). CDR3 size: 14 residues. V was trimmed by 0 bases and J by 3 bases, leaving 10 bases between them. The germline V gene encodes CDR1 SGDLS and CDR2 YYNGEE. The CDR3 loop is CASSVGDSHYEQYF. CDR3 in DNA: TGTGCCAGCAGCGTAGGCGACAGCCACTACGAGCAGTACTTC.

This chain joins TRBV24-1 and TRBJ2-2; weak D call: TRBD1 (6 bases). Germline CDR1 KGHDR, CDR2 SFDVKD. The CDR3 is 15 amino acids. V shed 2 bases and J shed 4 bases, with 10 bases lying between them. CDR3 in DNA: TGTGCCACCAGTGATTGGACAGACCCCACCGGGGAGCTGTTTTTT. Its protein product is CATSDWTDPTGELFF.

The chain links TRBV20-1 to TRBJ2-4, with D unresolved. This CDR3 comprises 12 residues. V was clipped by 3 bases and J by 4 bases, with 7 bases between them. Germline-derived CDR1 and CDR2 are DFQATT and SNEGSKA (reference sequence). The CDR3 bases are TGCAGTGCTAGTGGGCAGAAAAACATTCAGTACTTC. Protein product: CSASGQKNIQYF.

The CDR3 reads CASSLDLGNEQFF. CDR3 coding DNA: TGTGCCAGCAGCTTAGATCTCGGTAATGAGCAGTTCTTC. The chain is built from TRBV11-3 and TRBJ2-1; D not certain. CDR1 and CDR2 from the germline V gene are SGHNT and YENEEA. Between the trimmed V and J ends, which lost 0 bases and 7 bases, there was a span of 7 bases. The CDR3 loop spans 13 amino acids.

The V gene is TRBV7-9, the J gene TRBJ1-5; 8 bases agree with TRBD1. The CDR3 length is 15 residues. Germline loops: CDR1 SEHNR, CDR2 FQNEAQ (reference sequence). Unmatched junction bases numbered 8, after V lost 3 bases and J lost 7 bases. CDR3 residues: CASSFGPTGVQPQHF. As DNA, the CDR3 is TGTGCCAGCAGCTTTGGCCCGACAGGGGTACAGCCCCAGCATTTT.

This clone was seen once. The CDR3, as DNA: TGTGCCAGCAGTAGTTACCGAGATCAGCCCCAGCATTTT. It codes for CASSSYRDQPQHF. The rearrangement joins TRBV2 to TRBJ1-5, with unresolved D. V lost 5 bases to trimming and J lost 5 bases, with 10 bases between them. The CDR3 spans 13 residues. Germline values: CDR1 SNHLY, CDR2 FYNNEI.

The chain uses TRBV6-5 and TRBJ2-2, with 7 bases lining up with TRBD2. There are 15 residues in the CDR3. Unmatched junction bases numbered 9, after V lost 6 bases and J lost 5 bases. CDR1 and CDR2 from the germline V gene are MNHEY and SVGAGI. DNA for the CDR3: TGTGCCAGCAGGCGACCCCTCGGGAGGACCGGGGAGCTGTTTTTT. The encoded protein is CASRRPLGRTGELFF.

This rearrangement joins TRBV19 to TRBJ1-1; no definite D call. With 5 bases removed from V and 4 bases from J, the gap between germline ends came to 8 bases. The V gene's germline CDR1 is LNHDA and CDR2 SQIVND (reference sequence). The CDR3 sequence is 12 residues long. For the CDR3, the DNA is TGTGCCAGTAGTTTGGGAGTCACTGAAGCTTTCTTT. It codes for CASSLGVTEAFF.

This clone has a single count. The rearrangement joins TRBV23-1 to TRBJ1-2; D is perhaps TRBD1 (5 bases). TRBV23-1 qualifies as an ORF whose function is uncertain. The CDR3 extends over 12 amino acids. With 11 bases removed from V and 8 bases from J, the gap between germline ends came to 18 bases. CDR3 amino acids: CASKPGTDGYTF. In DNA form, the CDR3 reads TGCGCCTCCAAGCCAGGGACTGACGGCTACACCTTC.

The CDR3 DNA is TGCGCCAGCCGCGGGACGATCGCAGATACGCAGTATTTT. This codes for CASRGTIADTQYF. The rearrangement joins TRBV5-1 to TRBJ2-3; possible D gene TRBD2, 6 bases. V lost 7 bases to trimming and J lost 4 bases, with 13 bases between them. Germline lookup yields CDR1 SGHRS and CDR2 YFSETQ. CDR3 length: 13 residues.

This chain joins TRBV9 and TRBJ2-1; 13 bases map to TRBD2. There are 17 residues in the CDR3. Germline V gives CDR1 SGDLS, CDR2 YYNGEE. J lost 6 bases, V lost 3 bases, and 9 bases had no gene match. CDR3 bases: TGTGCCAGCAGCGATCCACAGACTAGCGGGGGGATCAATGAGCAGTTCTTC. It yields the protein CASSDPQTSGGINEQFF.

The CDR3 DNA follows: TGTGCCAGCAGTGAAGCTGAACTGACCCTCCACTTT. Encoded protein: CASSEAELTLHF. V usage is TRBV6-1 and J usage is TRBJ1-6; D unresolved. The V end was cut by 0 bases, the J end by 14 bases, with 8 bases between. Per germline, CDR1 MNHNS and CDR2 SASEGT. This CDR3 spans 12 amino acids.

This clone was found once. J is TRBJ2-3 and V is TRBV7-2; 9 bases are shared with TRBD1. This CDR3 region has 21 residues. Germline V CDR1 and CDR2: SGHTA, FQGNSA. J was trimmed by 3 bases and V by 0 bases; bases with no gene match: 19. The CDR3 DNA reads TGTGCCAGCAGCTTAGCGACCTATTTCGGGGGACAGGGTAGTTATACAGATACGCAGTATTTT. Its translation is CASSLATYFGGQGSYTDTQYF.

The CDR3 bases are TGTGCCAGCAGCCTAACCGGACAGGACCTTCTTCTCTATGGCTACACCTTC. Residues: CASSLTGQDLLLYGYTF. V is TRBV4-2 and J is TRBJ1-2; 7 bases fit TRBD1. CDR3 length: 17 amino acids. The ends lost 4 bases at V and 4 bases at J; junction bases unmatched: 15. The V gene's germline CDR1 is LGHNA and CDR2 YNFKEQ.